Below are 15 T cell receptor beta chains sequenced from a single sample in a study of monozygotic twins with inflammatory bowel disease. TCRdb reanalyzed the 5' RACE reads and collapses them to one entry per CDR3 protein, without DNA. This sample's table has about 380,000 distinct CDR3 sequences. Sequencing was carried out using blood. The receptors were sampled from a human donor with ulcerative colitis or Crohn's disease, or a healthy co-twin of an affected twin (not recorded which).

The chain couples TRBV5-4 to TRBJ2-3; TCRdb selects TRBD1, and the lack of DNA leaves this call unchecked. This CDR3 has 16 amino acids. The germline V gene encodes CDR1 SGHNT and CDR2 YYREEE (reference sequence). The CDR3 reads CASSLGGQGGTDTQYF.

The CDR3 sequence is CASSPLGVGQETQYF. This chain links TRBV18 with TRBJ2-5; TCRdb proposes TRBD1, but this gene call is untestable without DNA. The V gene's germline CDR1 is KGHSH and CDR2 LQKENI. CDR3 length: 15 amino acids.

This chain joins TRBV20-1 and TRBJ1-1; TCRdb designates TRBD1, a call that cannot be tested without DNA. Germline V CDR1 and CDR2: DFQATT, SNEGSKA (reference sequence). CDR3 length: 13 residues. This CDR3 is CSAIRGGGTEAFF.

The chain joins TRBV6-5 to TRBJ2-1; TCRdb names TRBD1, which stays unverified in the absence of DNA. The CDR3 contains 16 residues. Germline CDR1 reads MNHEY; CDR2 reads SVGAGI. CDR3 in amino acids: CASSYGFGGKANEQFF.

The gene calls are TRBV27 and TRBJ1-1. This CDR3 has 13 residues. Germline-derived CDR1 and CDR2 are MNHEY and SMNVEV (reference sequence). This chain's CDR3 is CASSAEILSVAFF.

V and J are TRBV20-1 and TRBJ2-4; TCRdb's D call of TRBD1 is untestable without DNA. The CDR3 sequence is 13 residues long. Germline CDR1 is DFQATT and CDR2 is SNEGSKA (reference sequence). CDR3: CSASGGTKNIQYF.

The chain couples TRBV7-3 to TRBJ1-1; the TRBD1 assignment by TCRdb is unverifiable without DNA. CDR3 length equals 13 residues. Germline lookup yields CDR1 SGHTA and CDR2 FQGTGA. The CDR3: CASSSGRTTEAFF.

The chain couples TRBV5-1 to TRBJ2-7. In germline, CDR1 is SGHRS, CDR2 YFSETQ. The CDR3 length is 15 residues. Here the CDR3 reads CASSWTDPTSYEQYF.

The chain joins TRBV7-2 to TRBJ2-5. This CDR3 spans 14 amino acids. Germline V gene lookup returns CDR1 SGHTA and CDR2 FQGNSA. The CDR3 reads CASRGQDNQETQYF.

V is TRBV29-1 and J is TRBJ2-1; the D call of TRBD1 rests on TCRdb alone, since no DNA is present to check it. From germline, CDR1 is SQVTM and CDR2 ANQGSEA. The CDR3 length is 12 residues. The CDR3 loop is CSGITGAGEQFF.

The V and J genes are TRBV15 and TRBJ2-1; TCRdb outputs TRBD2, but without DNA this stays unchecked. The CDR3 sequence is 15 residues long. Germline V gene sequence: CDR1 LNHNV, CDR2 YYDKDF (reference sequence). CDR3: CATSHPSGGANEQFF.

The rearrangement uses TRBV29-1 and TRBJ2-3; TCRdb's D call, TRBD1, is unchecked because there is no DNA. The CDR3 consists of 16 residues. Germline loops: CDR1 SQVTM, CDR2 ANQGSEA. The CDR3 is CSVKRQGAYSTDTQYF.

The chain carries TRBV7-2 and TRBJ2-7; without DNA, the TCRdb call of TRBD1 cannot be checked. CDR3 length: 14 residues. Per the germline V gene, CDR1 is SGHTA and CDR2 is FQGNSA. CDR3: CASSHGQTNYEQYF.

The chain carries TRBV4-2 and TRBJ1-2. The germline CDR1 and CDR2 sequences are LGHNA and YNFKEQ. The CDR3 has 15 residues. This chain's CDR3 is CASSQDRASYYGYTF.

The chain joins TRBV5-1 to TRBJ2-7; the D call from TCRdb, TRBD1, cannot be confirmed without DNA. Germline V CDR1 and CDR2: SGHRS, YFSETQ. The CDR3 loop spans 15 amino acids. CDR3 in amino acids: CASSLEGRGSYEQYF.